The clone carrying this T cell receptor beta chain has ten or more counts. Antigen specificity is unknown. Three rounds of nested PCR, following a modified ARM-PCR protocol, produced the TCRbeta library. TCRdb re-derived calls from the multiplex PCR reads in MiXCR, one entry per CDR3 protein. The top ten clones hold 45% of a sample with tens of thousands of distinct CDR3 sequences, roughly 77% of them seen once. This entry comes from a study of tumor and adjacent non-tumor tissue in lung cancer. Study background: Patients comprised roughly 12 adenocarcinoma, 2 squamous cell carcinoma and 1 small cell lung cancer.

Points from the study as a whole: TCR diversity was significantly greater in tumor than normal lung tissue.

CDR3 length: 13 amino acids. The V end lost 7 bases, the J end lost 0 bases, and 9 bases lay between the germline ends. Germline CDR1 is MDHEN and CDR2 is SYDVKM. RNA was extracted from bulk tissue without any cell sorting. Distant lung tissue was collected more than 3 cm away from the tumor edge. The sample taken for sequencing was distant non-tumor lung tissue. This receptor was taken from a man aged 55 to 70 with non-small cell lung cancer. The rearrangement links TRBV28 to TRBJ2-5, with D perhaps TRBD2 (7 bases). CDR3 loop: CASTGGHQETQYF. CDR3 coding DNA: TGTGCCAGCACGGGGGGCCACCAAGAGACCCAGTACTTC.